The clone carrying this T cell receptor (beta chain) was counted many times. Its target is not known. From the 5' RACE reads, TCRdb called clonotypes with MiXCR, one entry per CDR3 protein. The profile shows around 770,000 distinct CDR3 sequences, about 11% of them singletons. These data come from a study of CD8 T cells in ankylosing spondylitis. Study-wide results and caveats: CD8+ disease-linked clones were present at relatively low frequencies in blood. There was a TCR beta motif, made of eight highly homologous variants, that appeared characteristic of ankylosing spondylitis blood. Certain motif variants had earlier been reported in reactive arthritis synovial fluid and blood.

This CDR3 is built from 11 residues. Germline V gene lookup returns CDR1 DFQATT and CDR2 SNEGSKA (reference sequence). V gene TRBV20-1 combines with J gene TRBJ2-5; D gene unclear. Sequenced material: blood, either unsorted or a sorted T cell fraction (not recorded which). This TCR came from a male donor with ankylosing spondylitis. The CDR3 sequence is CRAVDQETQYF. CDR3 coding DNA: TGCAGGGCGGTGGACCAAGAGACCCAGTACTTC.